The 7 T cell receptor beta chains below were found in one sample sequenced in a study of metastatic and nonmetastatic thyroid tumors. Thyroid surgery took place with no prior treatment in any patient. TCRdb re-called clones via MiXCR from the PCR reads. The repertoire holds about 40,000 clones, with 10% to 12% as singletons. Sequences were obtained from blood. The receptor source for this set is a female donor with papillary thyroid cancer or a benign thyroid nodule (not recorded which). Some clones in this sample may be carry-over from other donors' samples.

This clone was seen at least ten times. CDR3 nucleotides: TGTGCCAGCAGCCTCTTCACCGGGGAGCTGTTTTTT. Its protein is CASSLFTGELFF. The chain couples TRBV11-3 to TRBJ2-2; D is undetermined. The CDR3 totals 12 residues. CDR1 and CDR2 from the germline V gene are SGHNT and YENEEA. V lost 5 bases and J lost 4, with 5 bases in between. The variable domain in full, completed from reference TRBV11-3 and TRBJ2-2, reads EAGVVQSPRYKIIEKKQPVAFWCNPISGHNTLYWYLQNLGQGPELLIRYENEEAVDDSQLPKDRFSAERLKGVDSTLKIQPAELGDSAVYLCASSLFTGELFFGEGSRLTVL.

This clone was observed many times. The chain recombines TRBV4-3 with TRBJ2-1, with 9 positions matching TRBD2. CDR1 LGHNA and CDR2 YSLEER come from the germline V gene. The CDR3 runs to 15 residues. With 2 bases clipped from V and 6 bases from J, the junction kept 5 bases outside the gene matches. CDR3 nucleotides: TGCGCCAGCAGCCAACCGGGACTAGCTTTCAATGAGCAGTTCTTC. Translated, it gives CASSQPGLAFNEQFF.

This clone showed up many times. This rearrangement joins TRBV2 to TRBJ2-2, with 7 bases lining up with TRBD2. CDR1 and CDR2 from the germline V gene are SNHLY and FYNNEI. J gave up 7 bases and V 4 bases, and 12 bases lay outside the gene matches. The CDR3 spans 16 residues. CDR3 protein: CASSVIWAGEGGELFF. DNA for the CDR3: TGTGCCAGCAGTGTAATCTGGGCGGGAGAGGGCGGGGAGCTGTTTTTT. Using reference TRBV2 and TRBJ2-2 for the parts outside the CDR3, the full variable domain is EPEVTQTPSHQVTQMGQEVILRCVPISNHLYFYWYRQILGQKVEFLVSFYNNEISEKSEIFDDQFSVERPDGSNFTLKIRSTKLEDSAMYFCASSVIWAGEGGELFFGEGSRLTVL.

Ten or more counts support this clone. DNA for the CDR3: TGTGCCAGCTCGCAGGACAGCCTCTATGGCTACACCTTC. Protein product: CASSQDSLYGYTF. V is TRBV18 and J is TRBJ1-2, with a possible D match to TRBD1 (6 bases). Trimming shortened V by 6 bases and J by 4 bases, and 12 bases separated the two germline ends. CDR1 and CDR2 from the germline V gene are KGHSH and LQKENI. This CDR3 is built from 13 residues.

This chain connects TRBV7-6 to TRBJ2-7, with a possible D match to TRBD1 (6 bases). Trimming pared 1 base from V and 5 bases from J, leaving 9 bases between. The CDR3 is made up of 13 amino acids. Germline V lookup: CDR1 SGHVS, CDR2 FNYEAQ. DNA for the CDR3: TGTGCCAGCAGCTTAGGACAGGTGGACGAGCAGTACTTC. Amino acid sequence: CASSLGQVDEQYF.

There are many counts of this clone. This chain uses TRBV7-9 with TRBJ1-4, with D possibly matching TRBD1 (5 bases). The CDR3 extends over 15 amino acids. CDR1 and CDR2 (germline): SEHNR, FQNEAQ (reference sequence). Trimming took 6 bases from V and 7 from J, leaving 18 bases between them. Here the CDR3 reads CASRSIREVGEKLFF. CDR3 nucleotides: TGTGCCAGCAGATCCATCAGGGAAGTTGGTGAAAAACTGTTTTTT.

In its sample, this clone was seen a few times. Germline and junction disagree at one end, which may indicate a read error. The J gene is TRBJ1-5, the V gene TRBV6-2 or TRBV6-3; maybe TRBD1 (5 bases). The CDR3 is made up of 13 amino acids. Germline-derived CDR1 and CDR2 are MNHEY and SVGEGT. The CDR3 here is CTSSYGQGHPQHF. The CDR3, as DNA: TGTACCAGCAGTTACGGGCAGGGTCATCCCCAGCATTTT.